Below are 2 T cell receptor beta chains sequenced from a single sample in a study of CD8 T cells in ankylosing spondylitis (TCRdb year 2017). The investigation overall reported the following: Blood from ankylosing spondylitis patients appeared to be characterized by a TCR beta motif made up of several highly homologous amino acid variants.

Antigens for these TCRs are unknown. Library preparation used 5' RACE. The reads were generated on an Illumina HiSeq 2500. TCRdb reprocessed the public reads (quality trimming at Q25 with fastp, clone calling with MiXCR) and kept in-frame beta chains. All rows with the same CDR3 protein become a single entry with the most common DNA and genes. For this sample there are hundreds of thousands of distinct CDR3 sequences; 12% appear just once. The ten largest clones add up to around 0.51% of the sample. The sequenced material came from blood, either unsorted or a sorted T cell fraction (not recorded which). These receptors were taken from a male donor with ankylosing spondylitis.

In its sample, this clonotype was seen many times. This sequence joins TRBV29-1 and TRBJ2-1, with D uncertain. Trimming cost V 4 bases and J 5 bases, with 15 bases left between them. The CDR3 is 14 residues long. Germline V CDR1 and CDR2: SQVTM, ANQGSEA. The CDR3, as DNA: TGCAGCGTTGTCGAGGAGAGCTACCACAATGAGCAGTTCTTC. Translated: CSVVEESYHNEQFF.

The CDR3 DNA follows: TGCAGTGGACGGCAGGGCCAAGAGACCCAGTACTTC. Its protein is CSGRQGQETQYF. J is TRBJ2-5 and V is TRBV20-1; D possibly corresponds to TRBD1 (5 bases). V lost 7 bases to trimming and J lost 1 base, with 10 bases between them. The CDR3 has 12 amino acids. Germline loops: CDR1 DFQATT, CDR2 SNEGSKA (reference sequence).